The 16 T cell receptor beta chains below all came from one sample that was sequenced in a study of blood T cell repertoires in COVID-19. The repertoire was sequenced with immunoSEQ multiplex PCR; TCRdb's copy has only in-frame clones and lacks some. The data hold some 210,000 clones, with approximately 84% observed a single time. The sample was peripheral blood. These receptors all come from a woman in her fifties or sixties with active or convalescent COVID-19.

This rearrangement joins TRBV10-2 to TRBJ2-1, with TRBD1 as a possible D gene (6 bases). The V end was cut by 4 bases, the J end by 0 bases, with 13 bases between. This CDR3 comprises 16 residues. The V gene's germline CDR1 is WSHSY and CDR2 SAAADI. The CDR3: CASSAYRVRSYNEQFF. The CDR3, as DNA: TGCGCCAGCAGTGCCTACAGGGTCCGCTCCTACAATGAGCAGTTCTTC.

V gene TRBV24-1 combines with J gene TRBJ1-2; perhaps TRBD1 as D (6 bases). The CDR3 extends over 15 amino acids. Trimming pared 4 bases from V and 6 bases from J, leaving 17 bases between. CDR1 and CDR2 from the germline V gene are KGHDR and SFDVKD. The CDR3: CATSDPGTRAHGYTF. The CDR3 bases are TGTGCCACCAGTGACCCGGGGACAAGGGCTCATGGCTACACCTTC.

V gene TRBV10-3 combines with J gene TRBJ2-7; D remains ambiguous. V shed 5 bases and J shed 6 bases, with 14 bases lying between them. CDR1 is ENHRY, CDR2 SYGVKD, per germline. This CDR3 region has 13 residues. The CDR3 nucleotides are TGTGCCATCAGTTCTCCTAATGCCTTCGAGCAGTACTTC. This gives the protein CAISSPNAFEQYF.

The chain joins TRBV15 to TRBJ2-1; a possible D gene is TRBD1 (6 bases). V was trimmed by 1 base and J by 3 bases, leaving 13 bases between them. CDR3 size: 16 residues. The germline V gene has CDR1 LNHNV and CDR2 YYDKDF (reference sequence). CDR3 sequence (DNA): TGTGCCACCAGCAGAGTAGGGGGTGGACTCTACAATGAGCAGTTCTTC. Its translation is CATSRVGGGLYNEQFF.

This clone was detected a few times. J is TRBJ1-5 and V is TRBV28; 7 positions match TRBD1. Germline lookup yields CDR1 MDHEN and CDR2 SYDVKM. The CDR3 has 13 residues. V was pared by 11 bases and J by 5 bases, with 9 bases of the junction left unmatched. CDR3 coding DNA: TGTGCCGGGGGGACAGAACTCGATCAGCCCCAGCATTTT. Translating it yields CAGGTELDQPQHF. The full variable domain, rest sourced from reference TRBV28 and TRBJ1-5, is DVKVTQSSRYLVKRTGEKVFLECVQDMDHENMFWYRQDPGLGLRLIYFSYDVKMKEKGDIPEGYSVSREKKERFSLILESASTNQTSMYLCAGGTELDQPQHFGDGTRLSIL.

The chain combines TRBV3-1 (or the pseudogene TRBV3-2) with TRBJ1-3; D remains ambiguous. V lost 7 bases and J lost 0, with 7 bases in between. The germline V gene encodes CDR1 LGHDT and CDR2 YNNKEL (reference sequence). This CDR3 is 13 amino acids long. The CDR3 here is CASKQLSGNTIYF. The CDR3 region has the DNA TGTGCCAGCAAACAGCTCTCTGGAAACACCATATATTTT.

In DNA form, the CDR3 reads TGTGCCAGCAGCCAAGCCAGGAAAATGAACACTGAAGCTTTCTTT. Residues: CASSQARKMNTEAFF. J is TRBJ1-1 and V is TRBV3-1 (or the pseudogene TRBV3-2); D is undetermined. The V gene's germline CDR1 is LGHDT and CDR2 YNNKEL (reference sequence). The ends were cut back, 1 base at V and 0 bases at J, with 9 bases in the middle. The CDR3 sequence is 15 residues long.

The J gene is TRBJ1-4, the V gene TRBV30; D unclear. The CDR3 sequence is 12 residues long. Germline values: CDR1 GTSNPN, CDR2 SVGIG (reference sequence). The ends were cut back, 7 bases at V and 7 bases at J, with 13 bases in the middle. Here the CDR3 reads CASKENSEKLFF. The CDR3 region has the DNA TGTGCCTCCAAAGAGAATAGTGAAAAACTGTTTTTT.

This sequence joins TRBV10-3 and TRBJ2-7; 11 bases fit TRBD2. V gave up 6 bases and J gave up 0 bases; unmatched junction bases: 4. Germline V gives CDR1 ENHRY, CDR2 SYGVKD. CDR3 length: 15 amino acids. The CDR3 DNA reads TGTGCCATCAGGGTAACTAGCGGGAGCTCCTACGAGCAGTACTTC. It yields the protein CAIRVTSGSSYEQYF.

The V gene is TRBV29-1, the J gene TRBJ1-1, with 9 bases aligning to TRBD1. The CDR3 is 13 residues long. Germline assignment: CDR1 SQVTM and CDR2 ANQGSEA. V lost 4 bases to trimming and J lost 5 bases; unmatched junction nucleotides: 5. CDR3 in DNA: TGCAGCGTTGGTACAGGGGGCGCGACTGAAGCTTTCTTT. Protein product: CSVGTGGATEAFF.

A single count supports this clone. The chain recombines TRBV10-2 with TRBJ2-7; weak D call: TRBD1 (6 bases). The V gene lost 6 bases and the J gene lost 7 bases, with 19 bases spanning the gap. The CDR3 runs 14 residues. CDR1 and CDR2 (germline): WSHSY, SAAADI. DNA of the CDR3: TGCGCCAGCAGGAACAGGGATCCCCGCGGTGAGCAGTACTTC. Its protein product is CASRNRDPRGEQYF.

The V gene is TRBV19, the J gene TRBJ2-1; TRBD2 matches at 9 bases. The CDR3 sequence is 18 residues long. J was trimmed by 0 bases and V by 10 bases; bases with no gene match: 16. Germline assignment: CDR1 LNHDA and CDR2 SQIVND (reference sequence). The chain's CDR3 is CATCRVAGVPSSYNEQFF. In nucleotides, the CDR3 is TGTGCCACCTGCCGAGTAGCGGGAGTCCCTAGCTCCTACAATGAGCAGTTCTTC.

This chain joins TRBV19 and TRBJ1-1, with a tentative D call TRBD1 (5 bases). CDR3 length: 13 amino acids. Deletions cut 4 bases from V and 6 bases from J, with 12 bases between. The germline gives CDR1 LNHDA, CDR2 SQIVND (reference sequence). The CDR3 here is CASSTKGSAEAFF. CDR3 sequence (DNA): TGTGCCAGTAGTACCAAGGGGTCCGCTGAAGCTTTCTTT.

The chain combines TRBV27 with TRBJ1-4; D gene unclear. The CDR3 is 14 residues long. Trimming pared 6 bases from V and 0 bases from J, leaving 8 bases between. The germline V gene has CDR1 MNHEY and CDR2 SMNVEV (reference sequence). The CDR3 DNA follows: TGTGCCAGCAGGCGATTTGCAACTAATGAAAAACTGTTTTTT. Protein product: CASRRFATNEKLFF. Variable domain in full (rest from reference TRBV27 and TRBJ1-4): EAQVTQNPRYLITVTGKKLTVTCSQNMNHEYMSWYRQDPGLGLRQIYYSMNVEVTDKGDVPEGYKVSRKEKRNFPLILESPSPNQTSLYFCASRRFATNEKLFFGSGTQLSVL.

This clone was seen only once. V is TRBV2 and J is TRBJ2-7, with D unclear. CDR1 and CDR2 (germline): SNHLY, FYNNEI. CDR3 length equals 13 residues. Deletions cut 4 bases from V and 5 bases from J, with 12 bases between. CDR3 sequence: CASSVQKRDEQYF. Here the CDR3 DNA reads TGTGCCAGCAGTGTTCAAAAGCGCGACGAGCAGTACTTC.

This clone came up once. This chain joins TRBV19 and TRBJ2-3; 7 bases are shared with TRBD2. Germline CDR1 LNHDA, CDR2 SQIVND (reference sequence). Unmatched junction bases numbered 5, after V lost 7 bases and J lost 1 base. The CDR3 totals 14 residues. The CDR3 spells CASTNRGGTDTQYF. The DNA of the CDR3 is TGTGCCAGTACCAACCGGGGGGGCACAGATACGCAGTATTTT.